This TCR beta chain was sequenced during a study of T cells after yellow fever vaccination. CDR3 length: 16 residues. The germline CDR1 and CDR2 sequences are KGHSH and LQKENI. J lost 5 bases, V lost 0 bases, and 6 bases had no gene match. This clonotype has only a few counts. Its antigen is still unknown. Findings and caveats of the study: The CD4 compartment and the CD8 compartment contained a small share of clonotypes in common.

TCRdb itself ran the 5' RACE reads through MiXCR, one entry per CDR3 protein. The data hold 300,000 to 400,000 distinct CDR3 sequences, with roughly 8.7% observed a single time. The chain employs TRBV18 and TRBJ2-2; 7 bases match TRBD1. The source material was PBMCs, sampled on the day of the first yellow fever vaccination. This sequence originates from a man aged 18-30 years who received the YFV17D yellow fever vaccine. The CDR3 reads CASSPPVGGRTGELFF. The CDR3 region has the DNA TGTGCCAGCTCACCACCGGTAGGGGGCCGGACCGGGGAGCTGTTTTTT.